This TCR beta chain comes out of a study of immune heterogeneity within non-small cell lung tumors. Turning to the study itself: Among the tumors, 4 were squamous cell carcinomas, approximately ten were non-squamous carcinomas and 1 was not otherwise specified. Findings and limits, study-wide: Site-unique high-frequency clones occurred alongside identical dominant CDR3 beta clonotypes that recurred across tumor sites within a patient.

The TCR beta CDR3 region was amplified by multiplex PCR employing 32 V and 13 J primers. One entry per CDR3 protein results from TCRdb running MiXCR on the multiplex PCR reads. The sample records about 2,100 distinct CDR3 sequences, about a quarter being singletons. The template for each sample was 600 ng of genomic DNA, which had been extracted from bulk tumor tissue. Biopsy collection occurred during surgery, with several far-apart biopsies per primary tumor. Those enrolled were patients newly diagnosed with untreated non-small cell lung cancer and undergoing curative surgery. The germline CDR1 and CDR2 sequences are SEHNR and FQNEAQ (reference sequence). The CDR3 spans 14 residues. Unmatched junction bases numbered 6, after V lost 5 bases and J lost 4 bases. About this clonotype itself: Its target is not known.

Sequencing input: lung tumor tissue. This chain connects TRBV7-9 to TRBJ1-2; 8 bases fit TRBD1. The sequence came from a man between 60 and 70 years old with non-small cell lung cancer. The CDR3 loop is CASSPLDRVYGYTF. CDR3 in DNA: TGTGCCAGCAGCCCCCTGGACAGGGTCTATGGCTACACCTTC.